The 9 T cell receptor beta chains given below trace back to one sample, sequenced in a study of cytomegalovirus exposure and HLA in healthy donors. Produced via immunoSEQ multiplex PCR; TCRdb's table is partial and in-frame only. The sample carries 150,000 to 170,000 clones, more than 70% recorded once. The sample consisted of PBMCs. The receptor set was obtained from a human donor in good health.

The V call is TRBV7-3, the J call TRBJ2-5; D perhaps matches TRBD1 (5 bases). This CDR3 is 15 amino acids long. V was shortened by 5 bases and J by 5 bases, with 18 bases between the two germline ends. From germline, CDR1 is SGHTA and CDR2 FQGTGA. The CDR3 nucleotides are TGTGCCAGCAGCGAAATGGCAGGGTCGAGGGAGACCCAGTACTTC. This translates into CASSEMAGSRETQYF.

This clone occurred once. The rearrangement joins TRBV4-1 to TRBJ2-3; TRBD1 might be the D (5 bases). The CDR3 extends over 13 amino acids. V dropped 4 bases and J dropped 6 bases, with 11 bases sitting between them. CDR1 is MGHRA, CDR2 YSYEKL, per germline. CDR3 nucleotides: TGCGCCAGCAGCCGTTCAGGGCTGGATACGCAGTATTTT. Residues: CASSRSGLDTQYF.

The CDR3 spells CASSQRPRQGLTDTQYF. The CDR3 coding sequence is TGTGCCAGCAGCCAACGTCCCAGACAGGGATTAACAGATACGCAGTATTTT. The chain recombines TRBV27 with TRBJ2-3, with TRBD1 identical over 7 bases. Germline lookup yields CDR1 MNHEY and CDR2 SMNVEV (reference sequence). The junction had 15 bases not matched to a gene; V was cut back by 6 bases and J by 3 bases. The length of the CDR3 is 17 residues.

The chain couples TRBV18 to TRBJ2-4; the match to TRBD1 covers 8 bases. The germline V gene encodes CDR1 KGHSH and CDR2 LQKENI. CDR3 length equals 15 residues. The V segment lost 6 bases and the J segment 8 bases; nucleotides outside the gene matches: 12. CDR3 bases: TGTGCCAGCTCTCACTCAGGGGGCATAAAGGACATTCAGTACTTC. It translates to CASSHSGGIKDIQYF.

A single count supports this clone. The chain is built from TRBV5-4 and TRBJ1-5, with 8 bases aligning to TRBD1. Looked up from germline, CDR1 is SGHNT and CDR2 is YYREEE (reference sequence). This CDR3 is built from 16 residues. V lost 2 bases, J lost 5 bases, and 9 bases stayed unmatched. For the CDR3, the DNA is TGTGCCAGCAGCTTCAAGACAGGGGTGGTGGATCAGCCCCAGCATTTT. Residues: CASSFKTGVVDQPQHF.

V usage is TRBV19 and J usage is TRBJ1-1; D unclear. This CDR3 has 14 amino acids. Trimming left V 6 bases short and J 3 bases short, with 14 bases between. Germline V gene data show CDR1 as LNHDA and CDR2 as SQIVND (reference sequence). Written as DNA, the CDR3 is TGTGCCAGTAGCCCTTTGGGAGGTTACACTGAAGCTTTCTTT. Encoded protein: CASSPLGGYTEAFF.

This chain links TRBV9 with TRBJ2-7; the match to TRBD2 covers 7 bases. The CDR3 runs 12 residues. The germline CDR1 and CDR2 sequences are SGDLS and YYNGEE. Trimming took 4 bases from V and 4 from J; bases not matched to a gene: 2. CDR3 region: CASSLGGYEQYF. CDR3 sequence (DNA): TGTGCCAGCAGCCTCGGGGGGTACGAGCAGTACTTC.

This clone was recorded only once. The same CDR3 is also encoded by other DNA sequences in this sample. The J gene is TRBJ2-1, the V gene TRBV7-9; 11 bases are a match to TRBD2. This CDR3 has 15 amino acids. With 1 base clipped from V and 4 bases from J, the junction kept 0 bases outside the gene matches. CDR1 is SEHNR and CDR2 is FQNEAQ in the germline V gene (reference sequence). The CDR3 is CASSLGLAGYNEQFF. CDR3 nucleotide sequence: TGTGCCAGCAGCTTAGGACTAGCGGGGTACAATGAGCAGTTCTTC.

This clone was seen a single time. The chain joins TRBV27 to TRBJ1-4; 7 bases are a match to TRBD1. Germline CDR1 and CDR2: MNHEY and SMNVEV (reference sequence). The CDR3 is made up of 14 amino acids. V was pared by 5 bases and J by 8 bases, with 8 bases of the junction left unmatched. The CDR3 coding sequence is TGTGCCAGCAGTCCTTGGACAGGCGGGGAAAAACTGTTTTTT. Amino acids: CASSPWTGGEKLFF.